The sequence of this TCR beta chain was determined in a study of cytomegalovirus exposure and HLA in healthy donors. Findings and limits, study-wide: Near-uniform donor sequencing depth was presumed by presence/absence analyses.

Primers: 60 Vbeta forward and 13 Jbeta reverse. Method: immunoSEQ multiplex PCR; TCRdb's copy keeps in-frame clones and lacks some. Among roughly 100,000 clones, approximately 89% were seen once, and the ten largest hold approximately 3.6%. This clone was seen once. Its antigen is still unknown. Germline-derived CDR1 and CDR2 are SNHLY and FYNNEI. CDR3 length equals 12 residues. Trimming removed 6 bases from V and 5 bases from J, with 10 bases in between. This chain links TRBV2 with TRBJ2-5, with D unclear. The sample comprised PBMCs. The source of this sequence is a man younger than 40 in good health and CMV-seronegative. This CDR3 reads CASRSNGETQYF. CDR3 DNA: TGTGCCAGCAGATCTAACGGGGAGACCCAGTACTTC. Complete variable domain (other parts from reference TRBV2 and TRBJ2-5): EPEVTQTPSHQVTQMGQEVILRCVPISNHLYFYWYRQILGQKVEFLVSFYNNEISEKSEIFDDQFSVERPDGSNFTLKIRSTKLEDSAMYFCASRSNGETQYFGPGTRLLVL.